This T cell receptor beta chain derives from a study of control samples from healthy donors and cancer patients. Profiling relied on immunoSEQ multiplex PCR, and the TCRdb table lists in-frame clones only, not all of them. The sample holds around 120,000 clones, around 91% seen once. From germline, CDR1 is MNHEY and CDR2 SVGEGT. V lost 4 bases and J lost 4, with 13 bases in between. The CDR3 has 14 amino acids. The sequence was collected from a woman aged 45-60 years with colorectal cancer. The chain is built from TRBV6-2 or TRBV6-3 and TRBJ1-1; D is ambiguous. Material for sequencing was PBMCs. The CDR3 reads CASSSDIRRTEAFF. In DNA, the CDR3 is TGTGCCAGCAGTTCTGATATTCGTCGCACTGAAGCTTTCTTT.